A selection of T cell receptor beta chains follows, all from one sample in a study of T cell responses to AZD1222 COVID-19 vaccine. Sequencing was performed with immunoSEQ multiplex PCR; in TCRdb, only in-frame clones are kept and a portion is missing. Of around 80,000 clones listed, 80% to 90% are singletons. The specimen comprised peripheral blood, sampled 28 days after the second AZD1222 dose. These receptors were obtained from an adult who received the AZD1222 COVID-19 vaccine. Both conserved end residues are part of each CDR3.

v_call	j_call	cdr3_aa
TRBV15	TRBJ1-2	CATSRDTSNYGYTF
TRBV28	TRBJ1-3	CASSSDRRNTIYF
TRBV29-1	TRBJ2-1	CSVTGLAGGSYNEQFF
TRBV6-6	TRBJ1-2	CASTNRVLKNYGYTF
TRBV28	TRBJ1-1	CASSSLGWTENTEAFF
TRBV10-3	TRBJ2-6	CAIRFQISGANVLTF
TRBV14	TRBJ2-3	CASSRPRHTDTQYF
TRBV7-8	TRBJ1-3	CASSADRLRSGNTIYF
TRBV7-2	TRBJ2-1	CASSLGATGPRRFF
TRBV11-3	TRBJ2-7	CASSLDSSGGAVQYF
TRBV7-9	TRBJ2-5	CATTLAGGLETQYF
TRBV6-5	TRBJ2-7	CAISGTGGFYEQYF
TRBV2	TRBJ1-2	CASSRGQNRLYGYTF
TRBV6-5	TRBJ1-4	CASSSQGAPNEKLFF
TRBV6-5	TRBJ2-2	CASSYVNTGELFF
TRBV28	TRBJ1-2	CASSTPGWVGLDGYTF
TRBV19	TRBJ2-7	CASSIGWSNSYEQYF
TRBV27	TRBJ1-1	CASSLSTGLNTEAFF
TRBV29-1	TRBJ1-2	CSVEDSASAGIDRYTF
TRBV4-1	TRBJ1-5	CASSLATGVNQPQHF
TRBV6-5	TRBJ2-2	CASSDEGAGELFF
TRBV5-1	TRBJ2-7	CASSLRQGRRWEQYF
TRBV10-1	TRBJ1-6	CASSDYGENSPLHF
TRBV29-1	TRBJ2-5	CSVLPLGGRETQYF
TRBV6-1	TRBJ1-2	CASSEQLTGDVF
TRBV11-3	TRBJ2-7	CASSLGGFGPGEQYF
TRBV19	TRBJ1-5	CASNRQGGQPQHF
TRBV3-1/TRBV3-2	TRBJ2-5	CASSQSPMGETQYF
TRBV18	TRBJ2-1	CASSRGGNNEQFF
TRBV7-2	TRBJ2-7	CASSLDSVAYEQYF
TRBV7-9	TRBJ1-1	CASSKGGRVNTEAFF
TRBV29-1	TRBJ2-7	CSVVPAKSYEQYF
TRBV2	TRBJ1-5	CASVYKANQPQHF
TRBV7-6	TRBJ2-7	CASSAQTGPYEQYF
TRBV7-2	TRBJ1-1	CASSLGRGQGGPNTEAFF
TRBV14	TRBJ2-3	CASSQSPAFTQYF
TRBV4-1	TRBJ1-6	CASSQPSGQKNSPLHF
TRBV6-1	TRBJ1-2	CASSELFGYTF
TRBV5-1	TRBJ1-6	CACRQGGNSPLHF
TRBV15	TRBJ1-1	CATSGVHRDSEAFF
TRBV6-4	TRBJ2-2	CASSDSPGGTGELFF
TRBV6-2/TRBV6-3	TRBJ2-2	CASSSRRNTGELFF
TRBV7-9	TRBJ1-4	CASTERRNEKLFF
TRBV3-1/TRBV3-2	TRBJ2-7	CASSQVHPPGIHEQYF